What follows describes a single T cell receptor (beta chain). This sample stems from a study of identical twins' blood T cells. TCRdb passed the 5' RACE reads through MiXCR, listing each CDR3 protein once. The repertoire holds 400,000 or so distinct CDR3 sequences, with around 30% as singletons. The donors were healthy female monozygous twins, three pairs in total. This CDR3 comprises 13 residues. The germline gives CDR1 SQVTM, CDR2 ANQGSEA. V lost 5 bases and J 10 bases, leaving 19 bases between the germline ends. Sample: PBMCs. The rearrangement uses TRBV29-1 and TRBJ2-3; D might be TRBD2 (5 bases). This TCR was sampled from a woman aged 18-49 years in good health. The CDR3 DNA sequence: TGCAGCGTTCGACCGGAGGCACGGGATGCGCAGTATTTT. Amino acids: CSVRPEARDAQYF.